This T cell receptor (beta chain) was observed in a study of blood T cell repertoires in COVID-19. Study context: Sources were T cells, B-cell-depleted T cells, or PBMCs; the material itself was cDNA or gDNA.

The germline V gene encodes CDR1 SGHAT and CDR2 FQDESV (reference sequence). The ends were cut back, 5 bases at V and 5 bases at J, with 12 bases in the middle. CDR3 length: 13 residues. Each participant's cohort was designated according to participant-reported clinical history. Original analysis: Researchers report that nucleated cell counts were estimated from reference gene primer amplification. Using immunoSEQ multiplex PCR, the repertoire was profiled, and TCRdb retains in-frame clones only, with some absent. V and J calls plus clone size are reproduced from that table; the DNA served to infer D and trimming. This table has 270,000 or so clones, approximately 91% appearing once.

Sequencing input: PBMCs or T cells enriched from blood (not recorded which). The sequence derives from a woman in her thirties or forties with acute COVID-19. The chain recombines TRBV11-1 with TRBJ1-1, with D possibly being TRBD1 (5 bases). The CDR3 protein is CASSRREGTEAFF. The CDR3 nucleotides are TGTGCCAGCAGCAGGAGGGAGGGGACTGAAGCTTTCTTT.